This entry features one T cell receptor (beta chain) sequence. This clone was seen repeatedly, ten times or more. It lacks a known antigen. Base-call qualities are not available, and no considerably larger clone is one nucleotide away. This specimen comes from a study of metastatic and nonmetastatic thyroid tumors (TCRdb year 2020). Background for the entire study: Repertoires were compared across peripheral blood and tumor or nodule tissue samples from malignant and benign thyroid patients. On the study overall, not on this receptor specifically: In both blood and tumor samples, TCR beta diversity was reported to be significantly higher in malignant tumors than in benign nodules.

The library relied on PCR. The listed sequencing device is Illumina HiSeq 4000. High-throughput sequencing was used to profile the CDR3 region of the TCR beta-chain in every patient. From the authors' description of their analysis: The researchers built a classifier to tell apart papillary thyroid cancer patients with distant metastasis, based on CDR3 differences among clinicopathological groups. Repertoire diversity was assessed with the Shannon index, and tumor-blood repertoire similarity with the Morisita-Horn index. TCRdb trimmed the raw reads at Q25, called clones with MiXCR and kept productive beta chains. It is TCRdb's table, rather than the study itself, that gives the V and J calls and clone size. This sample gives some 40,000 clones in total; about 16% of them show up just once. Around 4% of the sample comes from the top ten. For CDR1 and CDR2, the germline V gene (reference sequence) lists LNHDA and SQIVND. Taken from cysteine to phenylalanine, the CDR3 has 18 residues. The only DNA kept is the CDR3, 54 bases in frame from the first base. The junction shows trimming of 4 bases on V and 0 bases on J, and the gene matches do not reach 14 bases of it.

Before undergoing thyroid surgery, none of the patients had been given any kind of treatment. Patient clinical samples collected from about 2012 to 2018 were retrospectively analysed using T-cell receptor beta sequencing. This clonotype was obtained from a female donor with papillary thyroid cancer or a benign thyroid nodule (not recorded which). Some clones in this sample may be carry-over from other donors' samples. Source material: blood. The chain couples TRBV19 to TRBJ1-1, with 7 central nucleotides matching TRBD1. The CDR3 protein sequence reads: CASSTGNPGGMMNTEAFF. The DNA sequence is given as TGTGCCAGTAGTACCGGAAATCCAGGGGGGATGATGAACACTGAAGCTTTCTTT.